This TCR beta chain was observed in a study of shared clonotypes between healthy human individuals. Study-level points and caveats: Relative to memory subsets, naive subsets generally showed larger estimated richness. A handful of donors showed sharing of about 4.7% of naive CD4 clonotypes.

Per germline, CDR1 SGHRS and CDR2 YFSETQ. The CDR3 extends over 14 amino acids. Trimming removed 1 base at V and 1 base at J, with 8 bases between. Details on this clone: What it binds is not known.

Cells designated naive CD8 were CD45RO-negative and were positively selected for CCR7, with terminally differentiated effector memory CD45RA+ cells excluded. Every contributor of samples was a Caucasian grown-up residing in Nashville, Tennessee. Per sorted-subset replicate PCR, input was approximately 200 ng DNA, representing 30,000 to 35,000 T cell genomes. Assay used: immunoSEQ multiplex PCR; TCRdb lists only in-frame clones, some missing. The sample consists of around 560,000 clones, roughly 95% of them appearing once. Sequenced material: naive CD8+ T cells sorted from blood. This sequence originates from a woman aged 25 to 39 in good health. The rearrangement uses TRBV5-1 and TRBJ1-1; D unresolved. CDR3 sequence: CASSLSAENTEAFF. The CDR3 DNA follows: TGCGCCAGCAGCTTGTCAGCAGAGAACACTGAAGCTTTCTTT.